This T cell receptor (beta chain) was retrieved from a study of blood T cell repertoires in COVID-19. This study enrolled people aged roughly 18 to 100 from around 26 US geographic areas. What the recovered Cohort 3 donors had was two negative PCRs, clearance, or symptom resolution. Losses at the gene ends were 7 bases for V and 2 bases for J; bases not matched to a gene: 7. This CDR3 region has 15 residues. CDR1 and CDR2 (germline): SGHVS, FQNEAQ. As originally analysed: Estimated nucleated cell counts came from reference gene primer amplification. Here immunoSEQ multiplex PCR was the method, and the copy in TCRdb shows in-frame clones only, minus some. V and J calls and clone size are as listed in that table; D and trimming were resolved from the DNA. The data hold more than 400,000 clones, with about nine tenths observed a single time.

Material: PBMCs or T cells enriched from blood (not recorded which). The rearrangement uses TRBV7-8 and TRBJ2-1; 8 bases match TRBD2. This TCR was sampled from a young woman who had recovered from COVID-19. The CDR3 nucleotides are TGTGCCAGCAACGCCGGGGGGGGGCCCTACAATGAGCAGTTCTTC. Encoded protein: CASNAGGGPYNEQFF.